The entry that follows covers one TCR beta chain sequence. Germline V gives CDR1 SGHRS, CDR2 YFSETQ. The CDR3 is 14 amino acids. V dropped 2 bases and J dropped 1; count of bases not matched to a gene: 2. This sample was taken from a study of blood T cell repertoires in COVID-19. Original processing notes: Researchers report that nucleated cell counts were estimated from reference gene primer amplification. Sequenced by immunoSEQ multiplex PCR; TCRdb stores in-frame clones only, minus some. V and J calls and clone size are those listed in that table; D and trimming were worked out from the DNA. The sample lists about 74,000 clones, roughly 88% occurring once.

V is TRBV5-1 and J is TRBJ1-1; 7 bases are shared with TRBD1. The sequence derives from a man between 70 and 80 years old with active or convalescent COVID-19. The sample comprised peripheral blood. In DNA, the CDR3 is TGCGCCAGCAGCTTAGGGGGCTGGAACACTGAAGCTTTCTTT. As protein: CASSLGGWNTEAFF.